These T cell receptor beta chains were read from a single sample in a study of beta chain features in type 1 diabetes. Clones were sequenced by immunoSEQ multiplex PCR, and TCRdb holds only the in-frame ones, with some missing. Here the sample spans 300,000 to 350,000 clones, approximately 15% being singletons. The specimen was central memory CD4+ T cells from blood. These receptors were obtained from a man aged 25 to 40 in good health. Each CDR3 is given with its conserved first and last residue. D genes are given only for firm matches. Not every row has a clone size; where given, it reads once, few, many or a size class.

NA	NA	TRBJ1-6	13	TRBV2	CASSVSSSSPLHF	TGTGCCAGCAGTGTTTCGTCGAGTTCACCCCTCCACTTT
TRBD1	NA	TRBJ2-6	14	TRBV10-2	CASSTGAGANVLTF	TGCGCCAGCTCCACAGGGGCTGGGGCCAACGTCCTGACTTTC
TRBD2	NA	TRBJ2-1	16	TRBV27	CASSLFSGRAYNEQFF	TGTGCCAGCAGTTTATTCAGCGGGAGGGCCTATAATGAGCAGTTCTTC
NA	NA	TRBJ2-1	12	TRBV28	CATTDSDNEQFF	TGTGCCACCACGGACAGCGACAATGAACAGTTCTTC
NA	NA	TRBJ1-1	15	TRBV30	CAWGDNDFGNTEAFF	TGTGCCTGGGGGGACAACGACTTTGGGAACACTGAAGCTTTCTTT
NA	NA	TRBJ1-5	17	TRBV10-2	CASSESRTASGNQPQHF	TGCGCCAGCAGTGAGTCGAGGACAGCGTCCGGCAATCAGCCCCAGCATTTT
TRBD2	NA	TRBJ2-3	14	TRBV10-3	CAISGTSRTDTQYF	TGTGCCATCAGTGGGACTAGCAGGACAGATACGCAGTATTTT
TRBD1	few	TRBJ1-5	16	TRBV5-1	CASSCDRVGGNQPQHF	TGCGCCAGCAGCTGTGACAGGGTCGGAGGCAATCAGCCCCAGCATTTT
NA	NA	TRBJ1-4	15	TRBV4-1	CASSHHPDTPEKLFF	TGCGCCAGCAGCCACCACCCAGATACGCCTGAAAAACTGTTTTTT
NA	few	TRBJ2-4	17	TRBV23-1	CASSQDSGGLVKNIQYF	TGCGCCAGCAGCCAAGACTCAGGGGGGTTGGTCAAAAACATTCAGTACTTC
NA	NA	TRBJ2-7	16	TRBV5-1	CASSVIPIMPGGEQYF	TGCGCCAGCAGCGTTATACCGATTATGCCAGGGGGGGAGCAGTACTTC
NA	few	TRBJ2-5	12	TRBV25-1	CASGGQWGTQYF	TGTGCCAGCGGCGGACAGTGGGGGACCCAGTACTTC
NA	NA	TRBJ2-3	15	TRBV18	CASSPSGSYTDTQYF	TGTGCCAGCTCACCATCAGGATCTTACACAGATACGCAGTATTTT
NA	few	TRBJ2-2	13	TRBV29-1	CSVRLMGTGELFF	TGCAGCGTTCGACTGATGGGAACCGGGGAGCTGTTTTTT
NA	NA	TRBJ2-5	13	TRBV11-1	CASSKDGWETQYF	TGTGCCAGCAGCAAGGACGGGTGGGAGACCCAGTACTTC
NA	NA	TRBJ2-3	11	TRBV20-1	CSASGADTQYF	TGCAGTGCTAGTGGGGCAGATACGCAGTATTTT
TRBD1	NA	TRBJ1-1	14	TRBV6-1	CASRLRQGSAEAFF	TGTGCCAGCAGGCTTAGACAGGGGAGCGCTGAAGCTTTCTTT
NA	many	TRBJ1-5	14	TRBV28	CASTPGRSNQPQHF	TGTGCCAGCACCCCGGGGCGAAGCAATCAGCCCCAGCATTTT
NA	many	TRBJ2-3	15	TRBV7-9	CASSLGTRSTDTQYF	TGTGCCAGCAGCTTGGGGACCCGGAGCACAGATACGCAGTATTTT
NA	NA	TRBJ1-4	14	TRBV4-3	CASSLDSRNEKLFF	TGCGCCAGCAGCCTCGACAGCCGCAATGAAAAACTGTTTTTT
NA	NA	TRBJ2-1	15	TRBV18	CASSLSAGLYNEQFF	TGTGCCAGCTCACTATCAGCAGGTTTATACAATGAGCAGTTCTTC
NA	few	TRBJ1-5	15	TRBV5-4	CASRQHVRENQPQHF	TGTGCCAGCAGGCAACATGTCAGGGAGAATCAGCCCCAGCATTTT
NA	NA	TRBJ1-2	11	TRBV20-1	CSAIGPEGYTF	TGCAGTGCTATAGGGCCAGAGGGCTACACCTTC
NA	few	TRBJ2-1	14	TRBV30	CAGRGRGAHNEQFF	TGTGCCGGAAGGGGGCGGGGGGCCCACAATGAGCAGTTCTTC
TRBD2	few	TRBJ2-1	16	TRBV19	CASSITSGRGSNEQFF	TGTGCCAGTAGTATTACTAGCGGGAGAGGGAGCAATGAGCAGTTCTTC
NA	many	TRBJ1-1	13	TRBV19	CASSSGRNTEAFF	TGTGCCAGTAGTAGCGGCCGGAACACTGAAGCTTTCTTT
NA	few	TRBJ1-2	12	TRBV2	CASVRDNYGYTF	TGTGCCAGCGTCAGGGATAACTATGGCTACACCTTC
NA	few	TRBJ2-7	12	TRBV2	CASSETSYEQYF	TGTGCCAGCAGCGAGACTTCCTACGAGCAGTACTTC
NA	many	TRBJ1-4	14	TRBV18	CASSPLEREEKLFF	TGTGCCAGCTCACCACTAGAAAGGGAGGAAAAACTGTTTTTT
NA	NA	TRBJ2-2	17	TRBV11-2	CASSPLRGGSDTGELFF	TGTGCCAGCAGCCCTCTCAGGGGGGGCTCGGACACCGGGGAGCTGTTTTTT
NA	NA	TRBJ2-3	15	TRBV4-1	CASSPRDGVVNTQYF	TGCGCCAGCAGTCCTCGGGACGGTGTGGTCAATACGCAGTATTTT
TRBD1	NA	TRBJ1-1	17	TRBV11-1	CASSLTGARLGSTEAFF	TGTGCCAGCAGCCTAACAGGGGCCCGGCTAGGAAGCACTGAAGCTTTCTTT
TRBD2	NA	TRBJ2-3	17	TRBV14	CASSQGVVAGVADTQYF	TGTGCCAGCAGCCAAGGTGTAGTAGCGGGAGTGGCAGATACGCAGTATTTT
NA	NA	TRBJ1-2	13	TRBV4-2	CASSVGTSYGYTF	TGTGCCAGCAGCGTAGGGACCTCCTATGGCTACACCTTC
NA	few	TRBJ1-1	13	TRBV5-4	CASSRRENTEAFF	TGTGCCAGCAGCCGCAGGGAGAACACTGAAGCTTTCTTT
TRBD1	few	TRBJ1-2	13	TRBV6-5	CASKMGQGYGYTF	TGTGCCAGCAAAATGGGACAGGGGTATGGCTACACCTTC
TRBD2	NA	TRBJ2-7	15	TRBV5-1	CASSLGGLAEYEQYF	TGCGCCAGCAGCTTGGGTGGGCTAGCGGAATACGAGCAGTACTTC
NA	NA	TRBJ1-1	15	TRBV4-3	CASSQELGLNTEAFF	TGCGCCAGCAGCCAAGAATTGGGCTTGAACACTGAAGCTTTCTTT
NA	NA	TRBJ2-2	14	TRBV19	CASSIVGNTGELFF	TGTGCCAGTAGTATCGTAGGTAACACCGGGGAGCTGTTTTTT
TRBD1	NA	TRBJ1-1	14	TRBV30	CAWSSGQGYTEAFF	TGTGCCTGGAGTTCGGGACAGGGATACACTGAAGCTTTCTTT
TRBD2	NA	TRBJ2-2	15	TRBV6-5	CASRPGRGISGELFF	TGTGCCAGCCGACCCGGGAGGGGAATTTCCGGGGAGCTGTTTTTT
NA	few	TRBJ2-5	14	TRBV5-1	CASSLTGNGETQYF	TGCGCCAGCAGCCTAACAGGGAATGGAGAGACCCAGTACTTC
NA	few	TRBJ2-5	12	TRBV7-6	CASSLFGKTQYF	TGTGCCAGCAGCTTATTTGGGAAGACCCAGTACTTC
TRBD1	NA	TRBJ1-5	14	TRBV6-5	CASRGQGSNQPQHF	TGTGCCAGCAGGGGACAGGGATCCAATCAGCCCCAGCATTTT
TRBD1	NA	TRBJ1-2	14	TRBV27	CASSTRQGLGGYTF	TGTGCCAGCAGTACCCGACAGGGATTGGGCGGCTACACCTTC
NA	NA	TRBJ2-1	12	TRBV5-6	CASSLGGLSPFF	TGTGCCAGCAGCCTCGGCGGACTGTCCCCGTTCTTC
NA	NA	TRBJ2-6	16	TRBV7-9	CASSLGQTTGANVLTF	TGTGCCAGCAGCTTAGGACAGACAACTGGGGCCAACGTCCTGACTTTC
NA	NA	TRBJ2-7	14	TRBV5-5	CASSSYRETYEQYF	TGTGCCAGCAGCTCCTACAGGGAGACCTACGAGCAGTACTTC
NA	few	TRBJ2-4	17	TRBV7-9	CASSHLTGKVAKNIQYF	TGTGCCAGCAGCCACCTAACAGGGAAGGTAGCCAAAAACATTCAGTACTTC
TRBD1	few	TRBJ1-4	15	TRBV7-2	CASSSGTGRNEKLFF	TGTGCCAGCAGCTCAGGGACAGGGAGGAATGAAAAACTGTTTTTT
NA	many	TRBJ2-3	14	TRBV30	CAWSIGPAADTQYF	TGTGCCTGGAGCATAGGCCCCGCGGCAGATACGCAGTATTTT
NA	NA	TRBJ1-6	11	TRBV11-2	CASIGDSPLHF	TGTGCCAGCATCGGTGATTCACCCCTCCACTTT
NA	many	TRBJ1-2	15	TRBV25-1	CASSDAGVDRGGYTF	TGTGCCAGCAGTGACGCCGGGGTCGATCGTGGTGGCTACACCTTC
TRBD1	few	TRBJ2-2	15	TRBV7-9	CASSFYRGSTGELFF	TGTGCCAGCAGCTTTTACAGGGGGTCCACCGGGGAGCTGTTTTTT
NA	NA	TRBJ1-1	13	TRBV19	CASIPNPFTEAFF	TGTGCCAGTATTCCCAATCCCTTCACTGAAGCTTTCTTT
NA	NA	TRBJ2-2	12	TRBV5-4	CASSLRSGELFF	TGTGCCAGCAGCCTTAGGTCGGGGGAGCTGTTTTTT
NA	NA	TRBJ1-5	15	TRBV4-2	CASSQGPGSNQPQHF	TGTGCCAGCAGCCAAGGACCCGGTAGCAATCAGCCCCAGCATTTT
TRBD1	NA	TRBJ1-3	15	TRBV30	CAWSKGTGSRNTIYF	TGTGCCTGGAGTAAAGGGACAGGGAGCAGGAACACCATATATTTT